This T cell receptor beta chain derives from a study of T cell responses to AZD1222 COVID-19 vaccine. Study in general: Analysis merged second doses at about 4 or about 12 weeks. Broader study findings: CD4 TCRs associated with vaccination spanned spike, dominating at 160-218 and 743-854. Within unmutated variant regions lay the reported targets of nearly half of spike-specific TCRs. Mostly white British, mostly female donors; authors suggested clonal diversity may be underestimated.

The table came from immunoSEQ multiplex PCR; TCRdb's copy has only in-frame clones and leaves some out. The sample holds 70,000 to 90,000 clones; roughly nine tenths are singletons and the top ten take 2.2%. Trimming took 6 bases from V and 6 from J; bases not matched to a gene: 16. Germline V gene lookup returns CDR1 MNHEY and CDR2 SMNVEV (reference sequence). The CDR3 totals 16 residues. Concerning this clone: Antigen specificity is unknown.

The rearrangement joins TRBV27 to TRBJ1-2; TRBD1 agrees at 7 bases. This specimen consisted of peripheral blood, obtained on day 0 of AZD1222 vaccination. The clonotype was recovered from an adult in good health. The CDR3 bases are TGTGCCAGCAGGCGAGCAGGGACAGAACGTTTGGATGGCTACACCTTC. It codes for CASRRAGTERLDGYTF.